This record looks at one T cell receptor beta chain sequence and its context. Its specificity is unknown. The CDR3 spans 16 residues. CDR1 and CDR2 from the germline V gene are SGHDT and YYEEEE. V was pared by 0 bases and J by 0 bases, with 12 bases between. This sample is part of a study of shared clonotypes between healthy human individuals. At the level of the study: Every donor yielded three CD4 naive, three CD4 memory, two CD8 naive and one CD8 memory plate. General study findings and limits: Sharing across four donors was seen in roughly 5% of naive CD4 clonotypes. The study found lower generation probabilities in non-shared clonotypes than in those shared by all four donors.

A roughly 200 ng quantity of DNA, tens of thousands of T cell genomes, went into the sorted-subset replicate PCRs. Assay used: immunoSEQ multiplex PCR; TCRdb lists only in-frame clones, some missing. This sample has 1.6 million or so clones, with roughly 98.5% found just once. The TCR sequence derives from a young man in good health. The specimen was naive CD4+ T cells sorted from blood. This sample's subset: CD45RA+ positively selected. The chain uses TRBV5-6 and TRBJ1-1, with D tentatively TRBD1 (5 bases). The CDR3 here is CASSLDTGNMNTEAFF. DNA of the CDR3: TGTGCCAGCAGCTTGGATACAGGAAATATGAACACTGAAGCTTTCTTT. The full variable domain, completed using reference TRBV5-6 and TRBJ1-1, is DAGVTQSPTHLIKTRGQQVTLRCSPKSGHDTVSWYQQALGQGPQFIFQYYEEEERQRGNFPDRFSGHQFPNYSSELNVNALLLGDSALYLCASSLDTGNMNTEAFFGQGTRLTVV.